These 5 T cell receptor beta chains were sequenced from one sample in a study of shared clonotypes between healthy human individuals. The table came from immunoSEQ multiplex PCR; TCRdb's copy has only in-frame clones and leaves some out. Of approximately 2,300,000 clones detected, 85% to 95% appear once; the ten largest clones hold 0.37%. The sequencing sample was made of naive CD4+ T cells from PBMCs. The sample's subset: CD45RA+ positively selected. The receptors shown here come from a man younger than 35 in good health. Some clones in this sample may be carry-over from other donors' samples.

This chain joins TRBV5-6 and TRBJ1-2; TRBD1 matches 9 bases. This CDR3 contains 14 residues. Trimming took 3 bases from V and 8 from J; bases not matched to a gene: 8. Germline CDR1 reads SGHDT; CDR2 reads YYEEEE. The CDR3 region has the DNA TGTGCCAGCAGCTGGGGGACAGGGCCGAAGGGCTACACCTTC. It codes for CASSWGTGPKGYTF.

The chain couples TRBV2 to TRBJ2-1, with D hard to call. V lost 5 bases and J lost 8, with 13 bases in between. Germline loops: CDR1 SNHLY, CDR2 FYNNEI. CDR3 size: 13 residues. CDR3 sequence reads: CASSFEFGDEQFF. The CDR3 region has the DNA TGTGCCAGCAGTTTCGAGTTTGGCGATGAGCAGTTCTTC.

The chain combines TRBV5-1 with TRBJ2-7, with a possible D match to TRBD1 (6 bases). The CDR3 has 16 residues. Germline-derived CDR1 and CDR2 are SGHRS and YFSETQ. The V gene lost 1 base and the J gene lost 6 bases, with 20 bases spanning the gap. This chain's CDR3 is CASSLFVVSPGAEQYF. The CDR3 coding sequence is TGCGCCAGCAGCTTGTTTGTTGTATCACCAGGGGCCGAGCAGTACTTC.

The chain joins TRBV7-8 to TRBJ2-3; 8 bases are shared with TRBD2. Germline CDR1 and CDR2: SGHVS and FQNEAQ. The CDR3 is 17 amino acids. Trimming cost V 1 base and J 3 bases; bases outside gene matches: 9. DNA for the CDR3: TGTGCCAGCAGCTTAGTTTCGGCGGGAGGTTGGACAGATACGCAGTATTTT. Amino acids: CASSLVSAGGWTDTQYF.

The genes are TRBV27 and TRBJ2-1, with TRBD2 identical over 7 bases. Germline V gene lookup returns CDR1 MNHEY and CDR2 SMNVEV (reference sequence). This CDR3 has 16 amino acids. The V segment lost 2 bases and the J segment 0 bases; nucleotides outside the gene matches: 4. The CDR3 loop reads CASSLRGGGSYNEQFF. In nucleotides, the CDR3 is TGTGCCAGCAGTTTACGTGGCGGGGGCTCCTACAATGAGCAGTTCTTC.